This paragraph covers one TCR beta chain sequence. What it recognizes is unknown. From germline, CDR1 is SGHRS and CDR2 YFSETQ. This CDR3 is built from 15 residues. V lost 1 base and J lost 4; bases outside the gene matches: 6. The sample originates from a study of radiotherapy plus CTLA-4 blockade in lung cancer. Study in general: Objective responses emerged in about 20% of patients, and about 30% attained disease control. The study's findings and limits: Reported findings show early blood T cell clone dynamics, with interferon-beta, best predicted response.

The study treated chemo-refractory metastatic non-small-cell lung cancer patients with focal radiation plus ipilimumab CTLA-4 blockade. Libraries were prepared by immunoSEQ multiplex PCR; TCRdb keeps only in-frame clonotypes and omits some of them. The data show about 39,000 clones, approximately 79% seen once. Sequencing used peripheral blood, obtained from a patient treated with radiotherapy plus ipilimumab. The chain carries TRBV5-1 and TRBJ2-5, with 8 bases aligning to TRBD2. The sequence derives from a human donor with non-small cell lung cancer that progressed on radiotherapy plus ipilimumab. The DNA for the CDR3 is TGCGCCAGCAGCTTGCTCGGACTAGCCCCAGAGACCCAGTACTTC. Amino acids: CASSLLGLAPETQYF. The whole variable domain, remainder taken from reference TRBV5-1 and TRBJ2-5, is KAGVTQTPRYLIKTRGQQVTLSCSPISGHRSVSWYQQTPGQGLQFLFEYFSETQRNKGNFPGRFSGRQFSNSRSEMNVSTLELGDSALYLCASSLLGLAPETQYFGPGTRLLVL.